The 15 T cell receptor beta chains given below trace back to one sample, sequenced in a study of T cell responses to AZD1222 COVID-19 vaccine. Assay used: immunoSEQ multiplex PCR; TCRdb lists only in-frame clones, some missing. Seen here are some 130,000 clones, 70% to 90% observed once, and the top ten hold approximately 20%. The starting material was peripheral blood, obtained on day 0 of AZD1222 vaccination. These receptors were collected from an adult in good health.

This chain links TRBV11-3 with TRBJ1-1, with D tentatively TRBD1 (5 bases). Per the germline V gene, CDR1 is SGHNT and CDR2 is YENEEA. The CDR3 sequence is 14 residues long. V gave up 1 base and J gave up 3 bases, with 9 bases separating them. The CDR3 coding sequence is TGTGCCAGCAGCTTAGGACAGTGGGACACTGAAGCTTTCTTT. Translating gives CASSLGQWDTEAFF.

This chain links TRBV28 with TRBJ1-3; D not resolved. This CDR3 contains 16 residues. Germline V lookup: CDR1 MDHEN, CDR2 SYDVKM. V was trimmed by 1 base and J by 0 bases, leaving 10 bases between them. Written as DNA, the CDR3 is TGTGCCAGCAGTTTATCAACAGAAAACTCTGGAAACACCATATATTTT. It yields the protein CASSLSTENSGNTIYF.

This chain links TRBV3-1 (or the pseudogene TRBV3-2) with TRBJ2-2, with a weak D call TRBD1 (6 bases). Trimming stripped 4 bases from V and 1 base from J, with 10 bases between. The CDR3 runs 15 residues. CDR1 is LGHDT and CDR2 is YNNKEL in the germline V gene (reference sequence). In nucleotides, the CDR3 is TGTGCCAGCAGCCGATCGACAGGGAACACCGGGGAGCTGTTTTTT. It translates to CASSRSTGNTGELFF.

This rearrangement joins TRBV2 to TRBJ1-1; D remains unclear. Trimming pared 6 bases from V and 4 bases from J, leaving 15 bases between. The length of the CDR3 is 14 residues. Germline loops: CDR1 SNHLY, CDR2 FYNNEI. CDR3 sequence reads: CASSPRGRVTEAFF. The CDR3 DNA follows: TGTGCCAGCAGCCCACGTGGGAGGGTCACTGAAGCTTTCTTT.

This rearrangement joins TRBV4-1 to TRBJ2-7, with TRBD2 matching over 8 bases. Germline loops: CDR1 MGHRA, CDR2 YSYEKL. There are 12 residues in the CDR3. After removal of 6 bases from V and 6 bases from J, the junction contained 4 bases not matched to a gene. CDR3 residues: CASSLAGGEQYF. CDR3 bases: TGCGCCAGCAGTCTGGCGGGGGGCGAGCAGTACTTC.

CDR3 protein: CASSLGIGLNTEAFF. CDR3 bases: TGTGCCAGCAGCTTAGGGATCGGACTGAACACTGAAGCTTTCTTT. The rearrangement links TRBV7-9 to TRBJ1-1; D unresolved. Germline CDR1 SEHNR, CDR2 FQNEAQ (reference sequence). The V end lost 1 base, the J end lost 0 bases, and 9 bases lay between the germline ends. CDR3 size: 15 residues.

The chain has TRBV9 and TRBJ1-3; D is possibly TRBD1 (6 bases). The CDR3 runs 16 residues. Looked up from germline, CDR1 is SGDLS and CDR2 is YYNGEE. V lost 4 bases and J lost 0, with 14 bases in between. CDR3 nucleotides: TGTGCCAGCAGCCCCCGACAGGAGCGCTCTGGAAACACCATATATTTT. Its protein product is CASSPRQERSGNTIYF.

The J gene is TRBJ2-5, the V gene TRBV12-5, with D unclear. Trimming cost V 6 bases and J 4 bases, with 9 bases left between them. This CDR3 comprises 12 residues. Germline V gene lookup returns CDR1 LGHNT and CDR2 FRNRAP. Written as DNA, the CDR3 is TGTGCTAGTGGCTCTTTCGGAGAGACCCAGTACTTC. Its translation is CASGSFGETQYF.

The chain links TRBV29-1 to TRBJ2-3; D assignment may be TRBD1 or TRBD2 (7 bases each). CDR3 length equals 12 residues. Germline V lookup: CDR1 SQVTM, CDR2 ANQGSEA. Trimming pared 6 bases from V and 5 bases from J, leaving 12 bases between. CDR3 sequence: CSVFRGGDTQYF. DNA for the CDR3: TGCAGCGTATTCAGGGGGGGAGATACGCAGTATTTT.

The chain recombines TRBV2 with TRBJ2-6, with 9 bases that match TRBD1. CDR1 is SNHLY, CDR2 FYNNEI, per germline. This CDR3 contains 18 residues. J gave up 0 bases and V 6 bases, and 9 bases lay outside the gene matches. This CDR3 is CASRADRGGDSGANVLTF. The CDR3 nucleotides read TGTGCCAGCAGAGCGGACAGGGGAGGGGACTCTGGGGCCAACGTCCTGACTTTC.

V usage is TRBV24-1 and J usage is TRBJ1-4, with D unclear. The CDR3 is 18 amino acids. Looked up from germline, CDR1 is KGHDR and CDR2 is SFDVKD. The V end was cut by 3 bases, the J end by 1 base, with 17 bases between. CDR3 region: CATSDPLHHFETNEKLFF. CDR3 nucleotides: TGTGCCACCAGTGATCCACTACACCATTTCGAAACTAATGAAAAACTGTTTTTT.

CDR3 coding DNA: TGTGCCAGCAGCTTCCCCCGGGGGCAGGTTGACGAGCAGTACTTC. It translates to CASSFPRGQVDEQYF. The chain couples TRBV5-6 to TRBJ2-7; D is tentatively TRBD1 or TRBD2 (6 bases each). V was cut by 2 bases and J by 5 bases, with 17 bases left in between. This CDR3 region has 15 residues. CDR1 is SGHDT and CDR2 is YYEEEE in the germline V gene.

This chain links TRBV15 with TRBJ2-2, with TRBD1 matching 9 bases. This CDR3 has 15 amino acids. Germline V gene sequence: CDR1 LNHNV, CDR2 YYDKDF (reference sequence). Trimming at V came to 3 bases and at J to 4 bases, leaving 3 bases not matched to a gene. This CDR3 is CATSRDRGPTGELFF. CDR3 in DNA: TGTGCCACCAGCAGGGACAGGGGACCCACCGGGGAGCTGTTTTTT.

This chain uses TRBV7-2 with TRBJ1-6, with D possibly matching TRBD1 (6 bases). V lost 6 bases, J lost 6 bases, and 12 bases lay in between. Per germline, CDR1 SGHTA and CDR2 FQGNSA. CDR3 length equals 14 residues. DNA of the CDR3: TGTGCCAGCAGTGGGACACTTAGTAATTCACCCCTCCACTTT. Residues: CASSGTLSNSPLHF. Supplemented by reference TRBV7-2 and TRBJ1-6, the full variable domain reads GAGVSQSPSNKVTEKGKDVELRCDPISGHTALYWYRQSLGQGLEFLIYFQGNSAPDKSGLPSDRFSAERTGGSVSTLTIQRTQQEDSAVYLCASSGTLSNSPLHFGNGTRLTVT.

This clone was detected only a few times. CDR3 region: CASSQDRWDEQYF. In nucleotides, the CDR3 is TGCGCCAGCAGCCAAGATAGGTGGGACGAGCAGTACTTC. This chain joins TRBV4-3 and TRBJ2-7; D unresolved. Germline V gene sequence: CDR1 LGHNA, CDR2 YSLEER. This CDR3 spans 13 amino acids. Trimming removed 0 bases at V and 5 bases at J, with 8 bases between.